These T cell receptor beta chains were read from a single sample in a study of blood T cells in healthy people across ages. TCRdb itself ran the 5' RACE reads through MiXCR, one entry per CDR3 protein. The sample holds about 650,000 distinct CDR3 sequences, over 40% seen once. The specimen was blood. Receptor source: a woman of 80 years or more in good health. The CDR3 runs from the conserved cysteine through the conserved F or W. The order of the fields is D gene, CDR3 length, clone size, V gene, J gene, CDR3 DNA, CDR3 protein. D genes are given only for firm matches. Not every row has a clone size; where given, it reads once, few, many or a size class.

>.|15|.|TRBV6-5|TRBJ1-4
TGTGCCAGCAGTTACTCGACCGGTCCGGATGAAAAACTGTTTTTT
CASSYSTGPDEKLFF
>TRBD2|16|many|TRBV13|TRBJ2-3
TGTGCCAGCAGCTTGGGGACTAGCGGGAGGACAGATACGCAGTATTTT
CASSLGTSGRTDTQYF
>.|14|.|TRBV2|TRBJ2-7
TGTGCCAGCAGCGCTACGCTGGATACCTACGAGCAGTACTTC
CASSATLDTYEQYF
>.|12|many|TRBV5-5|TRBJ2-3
TGTGCCAGCAGCTTGAACAGGAATACGCAGTATTTT
CASSLNRNTQYF
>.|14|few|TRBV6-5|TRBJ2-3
TGTGCCAGCAGTGGACTCTTGACTACAGATACGCAGTATTTT
CASSGLLTTDTQYF
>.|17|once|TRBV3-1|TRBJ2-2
TGTGCCAGCAGCCAAGACAAAGGGGGGCCCTCCACCGGGGAGCTGTTTTTT
CASSQDKGGPSTGELFF
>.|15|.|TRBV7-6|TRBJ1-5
TGTGCCAGCAGCCGGACCTTGGGCCGCAATCAGCCCCAGCATTTT
CASSRTLGRNQPQHF
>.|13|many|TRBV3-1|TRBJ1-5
TGTGCCAGCAGCCAAGATCGGGATCAGCCCCAGCATTTT
CASSQDRDQPQHF
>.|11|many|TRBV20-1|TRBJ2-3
TGCAGTGCTAGTTGGCTTTTTACGCAGTATTTT
CSASWLFTQYF
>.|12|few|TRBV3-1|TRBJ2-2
TGTGCCAGCCACAGTCGGGCCGGGGAGCTGTTTTTT
CASHSRAGELFF
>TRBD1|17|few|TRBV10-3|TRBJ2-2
TGTGCCATCACTGGACAGGGTTCTCCCTCTCACACCGGGGAGCTGTTTTTT
CAITGQGSPSHTGELFF
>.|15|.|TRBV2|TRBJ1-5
TGTGCCAGCAGTGTGGGCAGGGATAGCAATCAGCCCCAGCATTTT
CASSVGRDSNQPQHF
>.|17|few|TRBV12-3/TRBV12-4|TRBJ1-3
TGTGCCAGCAGTTTGGGGTCGGTAGGGATCACTGGAAACACCATATATTTT
CASSLGSVGITGNTIYF
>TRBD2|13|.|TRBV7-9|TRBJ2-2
TGTGCCAGCGGGGAGGGCAGAACCGGGGAGCTGTTTTTT
CASGEGRTGELFF